One sample yielded the 5 T cell receptor beta chains listed below, sequenced in a study of cytomegalovirus exposure and HLA in healthy donors. The PCR ran on 60 Vbeta and 13 Jbeta primers. Sequenced by immunoSEQ multiplex PCR; TCRdb stores in-frame clones only, minus some. In the table there are 90,000 to 130,000 clones, almost 70% of which are singletons. Sequenced sample: PBMCs. The receptor set was obtained from a man aged 25-45 years in good health and CMV-seropositive.

This rearrangement joins TRBV11-2 to TRBJ2-3, with TRBD2 matching 10 bases. V was pared by 5 bases and J by 0 bases, with 8 bases of the junction left unmatched. The CDR3 covers 17 residues. The V gene's germline CDR1 is SGHAT and CDR2 FQNNGV. The CDR3 nucleotides read TGTGCCAGCAGCCCCTGGACTAGCGGCTTTAGCACAGATACGCAGTATTTT. Its protein product is CASSPWTSGFSTDTQYF.

This chain links TRBV19 with TRBJ1-1; possibly TRBD1 for D (6 bases). The CDR3 has 14 residues. CDR1 is LNHDA, CDR2 SQIVND, per germline (reference sequence). V was shortened by 1 base and J by 1 base, with 7 bases between the two germline ends. The CDR3 region is CASSIGTANTEAFF. The DNA for the CDR3 is TGTGCCAGTAGTATAGGGACAGCGAACACTGAAGCTTTCTTT.

The gene calls are TRBV7-2 and TRBJ2-7; 7 nucleotides match TRBD2. V shed 5 bases and J 3 bases; nucleotides not matched to a gene: 10. Germline values: CDR1 SGHTA, CDR2 FQGNSA. CDR3 length equals 15 residues. CDR3 DNA sequence: TGTGCCAGCAGCCTAAGCGGGGATGGGGTCTACGAGCAGTACGTC. It specifies CASSLSGDGVYEQYV.

This clone was seen once. The gene calls are TRBV7-6 and TRBJ2-2, with D unresolved. This CDR3 contains 13 residues. Germline lookup yields CDR1 SGHVS and CDR2 FNYEAQ. V lost 0 bases and J 5 bases, leaving 4 bases between the germline ends. CDR3 in DNA: TGTGCCAGCAGCTTAGCCCAAACCGGGGAGCTGTTTTTT. It encodes CASSLAQTGELFF.

About this clone itself: Its ends do not fully match the called genes, so a read error is possible. This sequence joins TRBV30 and TRBJ2-1; 7 nucleotides align to TRBD2. From germline, CDR1 is GTSNPN and CDR2 SVGIG (reference sequence). This CDR3 is 13 amino acids long. The CDR3 spells CAGRGGGYNEQFF. CDR3 DNA: TGTGCCGGGAGGGGCGGAGGATACAATGAGCAGTTCTTC. The entire variable domain, with the rest obtained from reference TRBV30 and TRBJ2-1, is as follows: SQTIHQWPATLVQPVGSPLSLECTVEGTSNPNLYWYRQAAGRGLQLLFYSVGIGQISSEVPQNLSASRPQDRQFILSSKKLLLSDSGFYLCAGRGGGYNEQFFGPGTRLTVL.